This TCR beta chain was identified in a study of T cell repertoires in cytomegalovirus infection. Study-wide results and limits: Within the response measured ex vivo, HLA-C-restricted CMV-specific TCR beta clonotypes were dominant.

TCRdb re-analysed the reads in MiXCR, keeping a single row per CDR3 protein. This repertoire shows roughly 720,000 distinct CDR3 sequences, approximately 40% found once; its top ten account for about 2.8%. Comment on this clonotype: As yet, its antigen is unknown.

The germline V and J ends were trimmed by 4 bases and 0 bases, with 13 bases remaining between them. The CDR3 totals 16 residues. The germline V gene encodes CDR1 MDHEN and CDR2 SYDVKM. The sequenced sample consisted of PBMCs. The origin of this receptor is a human donor in good health (CMV status not recorded). Some clones in this sample may be carry-over from other donors' samples. The rearrangement uses TRBV28 and TRBJ2-4; D is ambiguous. Here the CDR3 DNA reads TGTGCCAGCAGTTCCGCCAGTGAATTAGCCAAAAACATTCAGTACTTC. The encoded protein is CASSSASELAKNIQYF.